The present entry profiles one T cell receptor beta chain with its context. What antigen it recognizes has not been identified. No base quality values were provided; no much bigger clone lies one nucleotide off. The same CDR3 can be traced to other DNA sequences in this sample. Using the deep immunoSEQ assay, TCR CDR3 regions were amplified from genomic DNA by multiplex PCR. Genomic DNA extracted from each cell subset was distributed evenly over all wells of several immunoSEQ 96-well plates, and each plate served as one replicate. For sorted subsets, about 210 ng of genomic DNA, equivalent to 25,000 to 30,000 T cell genomes, went into each replicate PCR. Purified libraries were measured with a Qubit 3.0 fluorometer, size-checked on a Bioanalyzer 2100, and measured again with the KAPA Library Quantification kit. Every immunoSEQ 96-well plate was sequenced on a dedicated single-read 150-cycle Illumina NextSeq 550 flow cell. As for the original processing: Because the immunoSEQ output held only junctional sequences and lacked quality scores, the filtering could not match the filtering applied to full-length reads. To assign V/J genes and CDR3, sequences were annotated using PyIR, a Python wrapper for IgBLAST v1.9, with IMGT germline references. Reads were removed for weak V/J assignments (E-value above 1e-6), missing CDR3, stop codons, out-of-frame junctions, or ambiguous translated residues. V3J clonotypes were defined as sequences sharing an identical inferred V gene, J gene, and CDR3 amino acid sequence. To compute the percentage overlap between repertoires, the number of shared unique clonotypes was divided by the size of the smaller repertoire. Three approaches were used to assess repertoire richness: RTK rarefaction, the Chao1 estimator, and Recon v2.1 estimates of unobserved clonotypes. OLGA was used to compute generation probabilities for all TCRbeta clonotypes that the gDNA method yielded from four donors. As stored in TCRdb, this immuneACCESS dataset retains in-frame rearrangements with V and J assigned. A fraction of the clones does not appear; measured against another copy, unresolved V genes explain less than half of the discrepancy, and the remainder lacks a known reason. V, J and clone size are those of that table, while D and trimming were read from the DNA. This sample holds over a million clones; around 97% were observed only once. The ten top clones hold about 1% of the sample.

The sample belongs to a study of shared clonotypes between healthy human individuals (TCRdb year 2020). About the full investigation: A few men and two women, aged 18 to 49 years, made up the cohort. For each donor, three plates each were used for CD4 naive and CD4 memory, two plates were used for CD8 naive, and one plate was used for CD8 memory. The study deeply sequenced blood TCR repertoires of several healthy adults to estimate repertoire size and the extent of clonotype sharing between individuals. Different laboratories and diverse techniques were used to prepare libraries and sequence TCR repertoires, to increase sequencing depth and limit assay-specific biases. Between about 0.85 and 9.5 billion PBMCs per donor were obtained by leukapheresis. The paper's findings and limits, for the study overall: Pairwise subsampling led to the expectation that sequencing depth would affect the degree of clonotype sharing among donors. Clonotypes shared by all four sorted-subset donors showed higher generation probabilities than non-shared clonotypes. Only blood was sampled, and tissue TCR repertoires likely differ from those in blood. Incomplete sequencing was indicated by rarefaction of sorted-subset datasets, despite the large sequencing depth. Because the study included only a small number of donors, the genetic and exposure-history diversity represented was limited. Naive subsets generally had larger estimated clonotype richness than memory subsets did. Sharing across four donors was observed for around 5% of naive CD4, 3% to 3.5% of naive CD8, around 2.5% of memory CD4, and roughly 0.4% of memory CD8 clonotypes.

The donors were healthy, HIV-negative adults with no recently reported acute infections or vaccinations. Every donor was a Caucasian adult living in Nashville, Tennessee, USA. CD4+ T cells were enriched through magnetic negative selection, after which naive cells were positively selected on CD45RA and the remaining negative fraction served as the memory subset. Blood was collected by leukapheresis, and PBMCs were isolated by Ficoll-Histopaque density gradient centrifugation and then cryopreserved in liquid nitrogen vapor phase. Analytical flow cytometry was used to check the purity and quantity of every magnetically sorted T cell population. Genomic DNA was isolated from every sorted fraction and measured by UV absorbance on a Nanodrop 2000c. As encoded in the germline V gene, CDR1 is MNHEY while CDR2 is SVGAGI. Trimming leaves V shorter by 5 bases and J shorter by 6 bases, with the junction holding 7 bases beyond the gene matches. The CDR3, cysteine through phenylalanine, is 14 amino acids long. CDR3 DNA is the only sequence kept; it has 42 bases, read in frame from the first base.

This clonotype originated in a man aged 25-45 years in good health. Here the chain combines TRBV6-5 and TRBJ2-7; 10 bases in the middle match TRBD2. The sequenced sample consisted of naive CD4+ T cells sorted from blood. What this sample's cell subset or site label stands for: CD45RA+ positively selected. CDR3 reads: CASSPLAGAGEQYF. The DNA sequence is TGTGCCAGCAGTCCCCTAGCGGGAGCAGGCGAGCAGTACTTC.